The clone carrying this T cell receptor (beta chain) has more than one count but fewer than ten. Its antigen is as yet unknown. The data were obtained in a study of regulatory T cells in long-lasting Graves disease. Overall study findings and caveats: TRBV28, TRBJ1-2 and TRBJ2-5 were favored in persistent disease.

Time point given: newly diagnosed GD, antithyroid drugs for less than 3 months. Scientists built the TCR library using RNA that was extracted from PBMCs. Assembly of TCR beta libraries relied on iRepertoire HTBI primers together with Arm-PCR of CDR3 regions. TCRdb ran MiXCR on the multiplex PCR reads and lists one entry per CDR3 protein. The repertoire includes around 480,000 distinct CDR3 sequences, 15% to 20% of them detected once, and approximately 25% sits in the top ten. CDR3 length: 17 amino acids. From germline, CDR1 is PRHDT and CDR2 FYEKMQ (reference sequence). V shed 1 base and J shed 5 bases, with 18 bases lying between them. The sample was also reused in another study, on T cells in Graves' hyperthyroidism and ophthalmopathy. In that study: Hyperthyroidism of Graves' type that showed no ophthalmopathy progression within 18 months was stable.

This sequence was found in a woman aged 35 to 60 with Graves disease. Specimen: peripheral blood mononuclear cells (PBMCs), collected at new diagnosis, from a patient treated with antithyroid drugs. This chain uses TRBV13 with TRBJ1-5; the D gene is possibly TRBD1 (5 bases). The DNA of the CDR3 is TGTGCCAGCAGCTTAGCGGGGGGACCCTCGGGAGATCAGCCCCAGCATTTT. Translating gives CASSLAGGPSGDQPQHF.